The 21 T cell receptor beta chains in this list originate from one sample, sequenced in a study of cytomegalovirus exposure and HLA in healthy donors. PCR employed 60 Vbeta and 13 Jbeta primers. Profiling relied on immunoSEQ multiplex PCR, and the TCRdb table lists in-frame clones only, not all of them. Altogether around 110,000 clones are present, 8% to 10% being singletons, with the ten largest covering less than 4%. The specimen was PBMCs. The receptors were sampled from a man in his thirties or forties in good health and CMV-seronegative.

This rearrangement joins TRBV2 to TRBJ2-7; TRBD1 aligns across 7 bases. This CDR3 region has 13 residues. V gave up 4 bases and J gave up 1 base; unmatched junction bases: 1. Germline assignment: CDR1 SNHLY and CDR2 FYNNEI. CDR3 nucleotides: TGTGCCAGCAGTGCGGGACAGTCCTACGAGCAGTACTTC. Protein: CASSAGQSYEQYF.

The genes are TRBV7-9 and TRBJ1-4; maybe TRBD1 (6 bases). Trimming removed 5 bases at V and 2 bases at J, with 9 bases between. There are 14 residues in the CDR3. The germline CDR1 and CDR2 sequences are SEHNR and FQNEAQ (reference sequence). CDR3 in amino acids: CASSLQGTNEKLFF. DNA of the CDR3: TGTGCCAGCAGCCTACAGGGCACTAATGAAAAACTGTTTTTT.

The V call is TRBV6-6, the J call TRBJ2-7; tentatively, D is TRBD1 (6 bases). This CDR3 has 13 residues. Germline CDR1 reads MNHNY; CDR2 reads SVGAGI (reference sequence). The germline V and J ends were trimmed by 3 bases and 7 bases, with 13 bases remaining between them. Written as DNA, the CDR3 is TGTGCCAGCAGTTATGGTGGGGGCCGGGAGCAGTACTTC. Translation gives CASSYGGGREQYF.

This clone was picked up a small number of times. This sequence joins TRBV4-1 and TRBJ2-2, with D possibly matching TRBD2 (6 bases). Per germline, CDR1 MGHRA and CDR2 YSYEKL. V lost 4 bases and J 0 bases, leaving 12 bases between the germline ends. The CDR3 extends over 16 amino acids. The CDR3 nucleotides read TGCGCCAGCAGCCGCTTTAGCGGAACGAACACCGGGGAGCTGTTTTTT. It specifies CASSRFSGTNTGELFF.

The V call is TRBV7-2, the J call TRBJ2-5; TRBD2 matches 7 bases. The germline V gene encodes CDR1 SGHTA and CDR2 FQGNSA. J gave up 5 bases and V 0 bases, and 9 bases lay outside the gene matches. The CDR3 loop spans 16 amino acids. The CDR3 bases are TGTGCCAGCAGCTTAGCGCCTAATAGCGGGTGGGAGACCCAGTACTTC. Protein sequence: CASSLAPNSGWETQYF.

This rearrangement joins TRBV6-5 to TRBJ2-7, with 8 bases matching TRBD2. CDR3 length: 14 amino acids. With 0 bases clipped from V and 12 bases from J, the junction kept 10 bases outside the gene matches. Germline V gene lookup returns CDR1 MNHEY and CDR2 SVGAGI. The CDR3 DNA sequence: TGTGCCAGCAGTTACTCGTCACTAGCGGACGAATGGTACTTC. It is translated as CASSYSSLADEWYF.

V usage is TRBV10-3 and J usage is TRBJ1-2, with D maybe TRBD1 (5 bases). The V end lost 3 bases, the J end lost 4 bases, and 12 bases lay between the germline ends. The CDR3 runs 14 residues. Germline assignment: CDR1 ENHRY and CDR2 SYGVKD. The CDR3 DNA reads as TGTGCCATCAGTGATGGCACTCAGGGCTATGGCTACACCTTC. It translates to CAISDGTQGYGYTF.

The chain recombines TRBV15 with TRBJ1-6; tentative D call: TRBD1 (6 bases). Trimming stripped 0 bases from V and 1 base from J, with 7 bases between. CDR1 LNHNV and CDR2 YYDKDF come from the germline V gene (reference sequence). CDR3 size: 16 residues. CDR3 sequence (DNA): TGTGCCACCAGCAGAGATCAGGGGTCCTATAATTCACCCCTCCACTTT. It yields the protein CATSRDQGSYNSPLHF.

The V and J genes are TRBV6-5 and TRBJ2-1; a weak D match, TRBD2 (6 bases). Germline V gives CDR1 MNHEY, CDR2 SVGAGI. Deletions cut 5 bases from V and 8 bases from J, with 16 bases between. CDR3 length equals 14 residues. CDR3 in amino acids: CASSPGLGTDEQFF. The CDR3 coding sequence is TGTGCCAGCAGTCCGGGACTGGGAACCGATGAGCAGTTCTTC.

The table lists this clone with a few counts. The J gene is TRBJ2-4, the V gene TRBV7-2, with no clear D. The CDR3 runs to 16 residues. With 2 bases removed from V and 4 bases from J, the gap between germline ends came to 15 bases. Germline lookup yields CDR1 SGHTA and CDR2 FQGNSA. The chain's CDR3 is CASSLSSDPWKNIQYF. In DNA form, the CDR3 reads TGTGCCAGCAGCTTATCCAGTGATCCTTGGAAAAACATTCAGTACTTC. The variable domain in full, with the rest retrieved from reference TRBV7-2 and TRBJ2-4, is GAGVSQSPSNKVTEKGKDVELRCDPISGHTALYWYRQSLGQGLEFLIYFQGNSAPDKSGLPSDRFSAERTGGSVSTLTIQRTQQEDSAVYLCASSLSSDPWKNIQYFGAGTRLSVL.

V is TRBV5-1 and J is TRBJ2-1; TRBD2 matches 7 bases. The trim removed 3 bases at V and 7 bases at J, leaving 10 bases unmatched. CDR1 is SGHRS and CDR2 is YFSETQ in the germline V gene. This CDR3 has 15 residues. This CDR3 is CASSWPGGRGNEQFF. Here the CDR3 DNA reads TGCGCCAGCAGCTGGCCCGGAGGGCGGGGGAATGAGCAGTTCTTC. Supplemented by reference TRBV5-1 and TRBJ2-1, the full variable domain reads KAGVTQTPRYLIKTRGQQVTLSCSPISGHRSVSWYQQTPGQGLQFLFEYFSETQRNKGNFPGRFSGRQFSNSRSEMNVSTLELGDSALYLCASSWPGGRGNEQFFGPGTRLTVL.

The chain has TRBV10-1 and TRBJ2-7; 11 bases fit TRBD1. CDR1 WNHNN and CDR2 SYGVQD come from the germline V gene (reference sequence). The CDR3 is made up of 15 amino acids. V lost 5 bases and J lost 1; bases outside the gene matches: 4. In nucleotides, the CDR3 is TGCGCCAGCAGTCAGGACAGGGGGCCATCCTACGAGCAGTACTTC. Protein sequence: CASSQDRGPSYEQYF.

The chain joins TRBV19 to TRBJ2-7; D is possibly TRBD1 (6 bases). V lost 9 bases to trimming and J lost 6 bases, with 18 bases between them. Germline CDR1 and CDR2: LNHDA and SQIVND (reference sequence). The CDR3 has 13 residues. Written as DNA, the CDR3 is TGTGCCAGCCGTCCCTCAGGGGTCGGCGAGCAGTACTTC. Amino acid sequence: CASRPSGVGEQYF.

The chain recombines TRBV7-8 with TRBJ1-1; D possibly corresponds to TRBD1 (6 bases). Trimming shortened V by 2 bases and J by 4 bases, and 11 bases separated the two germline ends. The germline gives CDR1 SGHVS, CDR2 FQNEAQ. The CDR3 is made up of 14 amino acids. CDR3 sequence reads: CASSLTSRGTEAFF. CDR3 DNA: TGTGCCAGCAGCTTAACCAGCAGGGGCACTGAAGCTTTCTTT.

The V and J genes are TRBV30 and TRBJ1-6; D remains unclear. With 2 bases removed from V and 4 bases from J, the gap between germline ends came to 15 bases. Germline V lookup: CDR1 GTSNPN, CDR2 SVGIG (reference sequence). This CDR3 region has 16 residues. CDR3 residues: CAWSTNVGSYNSPLHF. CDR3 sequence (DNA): TGTGCCTGGAGTACCAACGTCGGGTCGTATAATTCACCCCTCCACTTT. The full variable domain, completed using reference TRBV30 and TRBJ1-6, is SQTIHQWPATLVQPVGSPLSLECTVEGTSNPNLYWYRQAAGRGLQLLFYSVGIGQISSEVPQNLSASRPQDRQFILSSKKLLLSDSGFYLCAWSTNVGSYNSPLHFGNGTRLTVT.

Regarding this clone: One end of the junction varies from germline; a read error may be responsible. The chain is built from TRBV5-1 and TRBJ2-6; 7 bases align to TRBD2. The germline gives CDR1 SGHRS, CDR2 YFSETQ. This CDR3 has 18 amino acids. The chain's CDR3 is CASSSRGAGDSGANILTF. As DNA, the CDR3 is TGCGCCAGCAGCTCCCGAGGGGCGGGGGACTCTGGGGCCAACATCCTGACTTTC. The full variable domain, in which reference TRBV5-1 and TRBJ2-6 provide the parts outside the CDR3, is KAGVTQTPRYLIKTRGQQVTLSCSPISGHRSVSWYQQTPGQGLQFLFEYFSETQRNKGNFPGRFSGRQFSNSRSEMNVSTLELGDSALYLCASSSRGAGDSGANILTFGAGSRLTVL.

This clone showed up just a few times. The CDR3 sequence is CASSPLAGTGWEEAFF. CDR3 DNA sequence: TGCGCCAGCAGCCCGCTAGCGGGAACGGGTTGGGAGGAAGCTTTCTTT. The V and J genes are TRBV4-1 and TRBJ1-1; D is ambiguous. Trimming removed 4 bases at V and 8 bases at J, with 23 bases between. Per the germline V gene, CDR1 is MGHRA and CDR2 is YSYEKL. CDR3 length: 16 residues.

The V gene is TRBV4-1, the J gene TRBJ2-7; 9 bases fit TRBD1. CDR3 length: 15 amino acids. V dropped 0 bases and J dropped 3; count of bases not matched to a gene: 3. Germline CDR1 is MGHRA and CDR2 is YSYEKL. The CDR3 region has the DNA TGCGCCAGCAGCCAAGAAGACAGGGGGTTCTACGAGCAGTACTTC. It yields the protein CASSQEDRGFYEQYF.

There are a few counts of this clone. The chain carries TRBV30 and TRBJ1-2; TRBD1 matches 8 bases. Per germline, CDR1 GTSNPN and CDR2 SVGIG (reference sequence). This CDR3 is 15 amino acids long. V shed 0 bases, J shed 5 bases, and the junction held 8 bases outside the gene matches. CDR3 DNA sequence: TGTGCCTGGAGTGTAGGACAGGGTGGAACTTATGGCTACACCTTC. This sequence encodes CAWSVGQGGTYGYTF. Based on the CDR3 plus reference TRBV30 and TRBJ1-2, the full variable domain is SQTIHQWPATLVQPVGSPLSLECTVEGTSNPNLYWYRQAAGRGLQLLFYSVGIGQISSEVPQNLSASRPQDRQFILSSKKLLLSDSGFYLCAWSVGQGGTYGYTFGSGTRLTVV.

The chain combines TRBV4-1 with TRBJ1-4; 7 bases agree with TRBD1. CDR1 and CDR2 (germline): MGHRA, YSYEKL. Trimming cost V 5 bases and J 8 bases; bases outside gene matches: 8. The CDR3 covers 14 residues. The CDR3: CASSLGGAGEKLFF. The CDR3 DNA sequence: TGCGCCAGCAGCTTAGGGGGCGCTGGGGAAAAACTGTTTTTT.

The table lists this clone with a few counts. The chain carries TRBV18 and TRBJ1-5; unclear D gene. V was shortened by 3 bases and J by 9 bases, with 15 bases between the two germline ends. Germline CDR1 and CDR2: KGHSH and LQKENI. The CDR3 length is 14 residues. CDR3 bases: TGTGCCAGCTCACCTGACGGGATCCCTCCGCCCCAGCATTTT. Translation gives CASSPDGIPPPQHF.